The 8 T cell receptor beta chains presented below share a single source sample, sequenced in a study of post-analysis software for immune sequencing data. The library was made from cDNA and included unique molecular identifiers. One entry per CDR3 protein, called by TCRdb with MiXCR from the PCR reads. The top ten hold 4% to 6% of the sample, which has a few hundred thousand distinct CDR3 sequences, 30% to 45% seen once. Study results and limitations: The study found TRBV5-6, TRBV5-1 and TRBV20-1 among 5 or 6 TRBV segments more frequent in patients than controls.

Antigens of these TCRs are unknown. The sequenced material came from blood. These receptors were collected from a girl between 5 and 17 years old with multiple sclerosis.

This clonotype was observed many times. The V and J genes are TRBV5-1 and TRBJ2-6, with D possibly matching TRBD1 (5 bases). Germline CDR1 SGHRS, CDR2 YFSETQ. CDR3 length equals 16 residues. V was cut by 6 bases and J by 2 bases, with 15 bases left in between. The CDR3 nucleotides read TGCGCCAGCACCCGACAGCTCCAAACTGGGGCCAACGTCCTGACTTTC. This translates into CASTRQLQTGANVLTF.

The chain carries TRBV28 and TRBJ2-3; TRBD1 might be the D (5 bases). Germline assignment: CDR1 MDHEN and CDR2 SYDVKM. The CDR3 runs to 13 residues. V lost 6 bases, J lost 5 bases, and 12 bases lay in between. CDR3 coding DNA: TGTGCCAGCAGAGCATCAGGGTTAGATACGCAGTATTTT. Translation: CASRASGLDTQYF.

V and J are TRBV2 and TRBJ1-2, with TRBD1 identical over 10 bases. The V segment lost 4 bases and the J segment 6 bases; nucleotides outside the gene matches: 8. The CDR3 loop spans 15 amino acids. The germline V gene encodes CDR1 SNHLY and CDR2 FYNNEI. CDR3 in DNA: TGTGCCAGCAGTGCCCGCGGACAGGGGGAGGATGGCTACACCTTC. It is translated as CASSARGQGEDGYTF.

At least ten counts were recorded for this clonotype. The chain uses TRBV9 and TRBJ1-6; weak D call: TRBD1 (5 bases). V was pared by 4 bases and J by 8 bases, with 19 bases between. The germline V gene encodes CDR1 SGDLS and CDR2 YYNGEE. CDR3 length equals 16 residues. As DNA, the CDR3 is TGTGCCAGCAGCACCCGGGGGGGGACGGATTATTCACCCCTCCACTTT. Amino acid sequence: CASSTRGGTDYSPLHF.

This clonotype was seen a single time. The gene calls are TRBV28 and TRBJ2-5; 9 bases map to TRBD2. The CDR3 is 16 residues long. Trimming took 8 bases from V and 11 from J; bases not matched to a gene: 21. Germline CDR1 MDHEN, CDR2 SYDVKM. CDR3 nucleotides: TGTGCCAGCTCAGAGACGGGACTAGCAGTTAACAATGAGCAGTACTTC. Its translation is CASSETGLAVNNEQYF.

CDR3 coding DNA: TGCGCCAGCAGTGACGGGAGCGGGAGACGGAATGAGCAGTTCTTC. It is translated as CASSDGSGRRNEQFF. The chain recombines TRBV10-1 with TRBJ2-1; 8 positions match TRBD2. The CDR3 totals 15 residues. The germline V gene has CDR1 WNHNN and CDR2 SYGVQD (reference sequence). With V trimmed by 3 bases and J by 7 bases, 8 bases remained unmatched.

The table lists this clonotype with many counts. The V gene is TRBV7-2, the J gene TRBJ1-1; D gene unclear. This CDR3 contains 13 residues. V was shortened by 2 bases and J by 4 bases, with 8 bases between the two germline ends. Germline assignment: CDR1 SGHTA and CDR2 FQGNSA. CDR3 bases: TGTGCCAGCAGCTTATCGGGAGGCACTGAAGCTTTCTTT. This gives the protein CASSLSGGTEAFF.

The chain links TRBV20-1 to TRBJ1-6, with 8 bases aligning to TRBD1. The ends lost 5 bases at V and 8 bases at J; junction bases unmatched: 5. The CDR3 loop spans 13 amino acids. Per germline, CDR1 DFQATT and CDR2 SNEGSKA (reference sequence). CDR3 loop: CSAPDRVYSPLHF. The CDR3 DNA reads as TGCAGTGCTCCGGACAGGGTTTATTCACCCCTCCACTTT.